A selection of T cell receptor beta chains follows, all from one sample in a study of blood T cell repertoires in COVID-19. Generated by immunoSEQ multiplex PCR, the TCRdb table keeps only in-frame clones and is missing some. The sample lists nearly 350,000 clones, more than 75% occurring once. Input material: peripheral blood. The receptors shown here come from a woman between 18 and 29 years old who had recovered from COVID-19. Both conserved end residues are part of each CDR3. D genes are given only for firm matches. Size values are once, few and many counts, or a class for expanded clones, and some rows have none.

TGTGCCAGCAGCTTAGCCAGGGGCAGCGGGGGCACCGGGGAGCTGTTTTTT	CASSLARGSGGTGELFF	TRBJ2-2	TRBD2	-	TRBV7-9
TGTGCCAGCAGCTTATTTAGCGGGAGCGCCCAAGAGACCCAGTACTTC	CASSLFSGSAQETQYF	TRBJ2-5	TRBD2	once	TRBV7-8
TGTGCCAGCAGCAAAACCTCCCAGTACCATCGGGACACAGAAGATACGCAGTATTTT	CASSKTSQYHRDTEDTQYF	TRBJ2-3	-	-	TRBV21-1
TGTGCCAGCAGCGTAGCTACGTGGACAGATACGCAGTATTTT	CASSVATWTDTQYF	TRBJ2-3	-	-	TRBV9
TGTGCCAGCAGCCTCTACGAGGGCCCCAAGAACACTGAAGCTTTCTTT	CASSLYEGPKNTEAFF	TRBJ1-1	-	-	TRBV7-2
TGCAGTGCTAGTCGGACAGCATTCGATTCACCCCTCCACTTT	CSASRTAFDSPLHF	TRBJ1-6	-	-	TRBV20-1
TGTGCCAGTAGTCGCCAGGCCACTAGCTATGGCTACACCTTC	CASSRQATSYGYTF	TRBJ1-2	-	-	TRBV19
TGTGCCAGCAGTTGGGCGAACACAGATACGCAGTATTTT	CASSWANTDTQYF	TRBJ2-3	-	-	TRBV6-6
TGTGCCATCAGTGAGGGCGGAATCAATGAGCAGTTCTTC	CAISEGGINEQFF	TRBJ2-1	-	-	TRBV10-3
TGTGCCAGCAGTTACGGGGGACATCCGAACACTGAAGCTTTCTTT	CASSYGGHPNTEAFF	TRBJ1-1	-	-	TRBV6-5
TGTGCCAGCAGAGACGGTGTGGGATTAGCGGGAGGGCCTTTATTAATCGGTACGCAGTATTTT	CASRDGVGLAGGPLLIGTQYF	TRBJ2-3	TRBD2	-	TRBV19
TGTGCCAGCAGCTTTGGGACAGGGAGCCACCTCTATGGCTACACCTTC	CASSFGTGSHLYGYTF	TRBJ1-2	TRBD1	-	TRBV11-3
TGTGCCATCAGTCAATCAACCGGGGAGCTGTTTTTT	CAISQSTGELFF	TRBJ2-2	-	-	TRBV10-3
TGTGCCAGCAGTTACCACGGGACAGGCTTCAATGAGCAGTTCTTC	CASSYHGTGFNEQFF	TRBJ2-1	TRBD1	-	TRBV28
TGCGCCAGCAGCCAAGATGGCAGGGGTGGCTACACCTTC	CASSQDGRGGYTF	TRBJ1-2	-	-	TRBV4-3
TGTGCCAGCAGCTTAGCCGGGACCTACAATGAGCAGTTCTTC	CASSLAGTYNEQFF	TRBJ2-1	-	-	TRBV7-9
TGTGCCAGTAGTATAGCTAGGACTGTCGACTCTGGAAACACCATATATTTT	CASSIARTVDSGNTIYF	TRBJ1-3	-	-	TRBV19
TGTGCCAGCAGCTTAGTGGCAGGGGGCAGGTATGGCTACACCTTC	CASSLVAGGRYGYTF	TRBJ1-2	TRBD1	-	TRBV11-2
TGCAGCGTTGATTCGTTGCGGGAGGGCTGGGAGCAGTTCTTC	CSVDSLREGWEQFF	TRBJ2-1	TRBD2	-	TRBV29-1
TGTGCCAGCAGCTCCCAAGTTCCTAGCGACAAAGAGACCCAGTACTTC	CASSSQVPSDKETQYF	TRBJ2-5	-	-	TRBV5-4
TGTGCCAGCAGCAACGGAGGAACGAGGCAGACCCAGTACTTC	CASSNGGTRQTQYF	TRBJ2-5	-	once	TRBV21-1
TGCGCCAGCAGCCAAGTAAGGGGATTGATCGGCACTGAAGCTTTCTTT	CASSQVRGLIGTEAFF	TRBJ1-1	-	-	TRBV4-3
TGTGCCAGTAGTATAGACCCGCGCCGCGGGAGGGGCACAGATACGCAGTATTTT	CASSIDPRRGRGTDTQYF	TRBJ2-3	TRBD2	-	TRBV19
TGTGCCAGCAGTTTGGGAGGGGCGCAGTATTTT	CASSLGGAQYF	TRBJ2-3	TRBD2	-	TRBV12-3/TRBV12-4
TGTGCCAGCAGCCACCTCCCCAACACTGAAGCTTTCTTT	CASSHLPNTEAFF	TRBJ1-1	-	-	TRBV14
TGTGCCAGCAGCTTGGGACCTCTAGCGGGCTCCAATGAGCAGTTCTTC	CASSLGPLAGSNEQFF	TRBJ2-1	TRBD2	-	TRBV5-6
TGTGCCAGCAGCTTGGCTGGCCGCGGGGAGCTGTTTTTT	CASSLAGRGELFF	TRBJ2-2	-	once	TRBV5-4
TGTGCCAGCAGTGGGTTAGCGGGAAACACCGGGGAGCTGTTTTTT	CASSGLAGNTGELFF	TRBJ2-2	TRBD2	-	TRBV27
TGTGCCAGCAGTCCTCAACGCTACAGGGGAATGAACACTGAAGCTTTCTTT	CASSPQRYRGMNTEAFF	TRBJ1-1	TRBD1	-	TRBV27
TGCGCCAGCACTCAGACAGTCCGGGAGACCCAGTACTTC	CASTQTVRETQYF	TRBJ2-5	-	-	TRBV10-2
TGCGCCAGCAGCCAGGCCTCCTTGGCCTACAATGAGCAGTTCTTC	CASSQASLAYNEQFF	TRBJ2-1	-	-	TRBV4-3
TGTGCCAGCAGTCCCACCCCGGGAGGTAATGAAAAACTGTTTTTT	CASSPTPGGNEKLFF	TRBJ1-4	-	-	TRBV27
TGTGCCAGTACCGAGGAGGCAAGACACACAGATACGCAGTATTTT	CASTEEARHTDTQYF	TRBJ2-3	-	-	TRBV19
TGTGCCAGCTCACCACCGGGACAGGGCGGCTATGGCTACACCTTC	CASSPPGQGGYGYTF	TRBJ1-2	TRBD1	-	TRBV18
TGTGCCAGCAGTTCCCTTAATGAGCAGTTCTTC	CASSSLNEQFF	TRBJ2-1	-	-	TRBV6-5
TGTGCCAGCAGTGGGACAGGGCTGATGAACACTGAAGCTTTCTTT	CASSGTGLMNTEAFF	TRBJ1-1	TRBD1	once	TRBV11-3
TGCGCCAGCAGCTTGGAGGGTCCCGGCGGGAGGCAAGAGACCCAGTACTTC	CASSLEGPGGRQETQYF	TRBJ2-5	TRBD2	-	TRBV5-1
TGTGCCAGCAGCCAATGGCTTAGGACAGGGCCCTCACCCCTCCACTTT	CASSQWLRTGPSPLHF	TRBJ1-6	TRBD1	-	TRBV3-1/TRBV3-2
TGTGCCAGCTCACCGACTCCGAGCTCCTACAATGAGCAGTTCTTC	CASSPTPSSYNEQFF	TRBJ2-1	-	-	TRBV18